What follows describes a single TCR beta chain. Investigators amplified TCR beta CDR3 regions from RNA transcripts. Second-round multiplex PCR came after first-round RT-PCR with HTBI primers. From the multiplex PCR reads, TCRdb called clonotypes with MiXCR, one entry per CDR3 protein. The data show over a million distinct CDR3 sequences, about 35% seen once. These data originate in a study of Graves' ophthalmopathy and Graves' hyperthyroidism. This CDR3 region has 15 residues. Germline loops: CDR1 LNHNV, CDR2 YYDKDF (reference sequence). Between the trimmed V and J ends, which lost 1 base and 5 bases, there was a span of 15 bases.

The receptor's source is an adult man with Graves' hyperthyroidism. The sequencing sample was made of peripheral blood or thyroid tissue (not recorded which). V usage is TRBV15 and J usage is TRBJ2-7; no firm D call. The CDR3 nucleotides read TGTGCCACCAGCAGAGGACATATGGGTTTCCACGAGCAGTACTTC. Protein sequence: CATSRGHMGFHEQYF.